This is a list of T cell receptor beta chains from one sample in a study of human T cells and chemical hapten exposure. Using its own MiXCR run on the 5' RACE reads, TCRdb lists one record per CDR3 protein. The table shows approximately 80,000 distinct CDR3 sequences, with more than 15% occurring only once. The receptors were gathered from a female donor in good health. The CDR3 runs from the conserved cysteine through the conserved F or W. Fields, in order: V gene, clone size, J gene, D gene, CDR3 DNA, CDR3 protein. D genes are given only for firm matches. Clone size, where shown, is once, few, many, or a class for clones that have expanded.

TRBV6-5	.	TRBJ1-2	.	TGTGCCAGCAGTTACGGCGGGGCAACTAACTATGGCTACACCTTC	CASSYGGATNYGYTF
TRBV27	.	TRBJ1-1	TRBD1	TGTGCCAGCAGTTTAAGAGGGCAGGGGGCTGGGAATGAAGCTTTCTTT	CASSLRGQGAGNEAFF
TRBV5-5	few	TRBJ2-7	.	TGTGCCAGCAGCTTGGGGATAGCTAAGAGGTACTACGAGCAGTACTTC	CASSLGIAKRYYEQYF
TRBV4-1	many	TRBJ2-3	.	TGCGCCAGCAGCCAAGAAGCGGAGTGGGTAGCGGTATCCGGGGCAGATACGCAGTATTTT	CASSQEAEWVAVSGADTQYF
TRBV6-5	.	TRBJ1-1	.	TGTGCCAGCAGTTACCGACAGTCACGAGACACTGAAGCTTTCTTT	CASSYRQSRDTEAFF
TRBV29-1	.	TRBJ1-2	.	TGCAGCGTTGAGGGCAATGGCTACACCTTC	CSVEGNGYTF
TRBV4-1	few	TRBJ1-6	.	TGCGCCAGCAGCCAAGCCGGCACCTCCTATCCACCCCTCCACTTT	CASSQAGTSYPPLHF
TRBV7-2	few	TRBJ2-4	TRBD2	TGTGCCAGCAGCTTTTCTAGTGGAGCGGGGGGCTTGAACATTCAGTACTTC	CASSFSSGAGGLNIQYF
TRBV9	.	TRBJ1-1	.	TGTGCCAGCAGCGTACTCGCAATGAACACTGAAGCTTTCTTT	CASSVLAMNTEAFF
TRBV6-6	.	TRBJ1-5	.	TGTGCCAGCAGTTCCCCCGCAGGGAGTAGCAATCAGCCCCAGCATTTT	CASSSPAGSSNQPQHF
TRBV5-6	few	TRBJ1-4	.	TGTGCCAGCAGCTTGGTGGGCAGGAATGAAAAACTGTTTTTT	CASSLVGRNEKLFF
TRBV10-3	few	TRBJ2-2	.	TGTGCCATCAGTGATTCTATAGTGAACACCGGGGAGCTGTTTTTT	CAISDSIVNTGELFF
TRBV7-2	few	TRBJ1-1	.	TGTGCCAGCAAGTTTACAGGGACCACTGAAGCTTTCTTT	CASKFTGTTEAFF
TRBV20-1	few	TRBJ2-5	.	TGCAGTGCGGAACCGGCTGGCGGGCAAGAGACCCAGTACTTC	CSAEPAGGQETQYF
TRBV2	.	TRBJ1-3	TRBD1	TGTGCCAGCAGACTAACGACAGGGCCTGGAAACACCATATATTTT	CASRLTTGPGNTIYF
TRBV12-3/TRBV12-4	few	TRBJ2-3	.	TGTGCCAGCAGTTTATTGCGGGGCACAGATACGCAGTATTTT	CASSLLRGTDTQYF
TRBV12-3/TRBV12-4	.	TRBJ1-2	TRBD1	TGTGCCAGCAGTCTGACCGGGACAGGAGTCGTCTATGGCTACACCTTC	CASSLTGTGVVYGYTF
TRBV20-1	.	TRBJ2-7	TRBD1	TGCAGTGCTAGTCCCCAGACAGGGGGCTTCTACGAGCAGTACTTC	CSASPQTGGFYEQYF
TRBV5-1	few	TRBJ2-7	.	TGCGCCAGCAGCTCGGAGGGGGTAGACGAGCAGTACTTC	CASSSEGVDEQYF
TRBV18	few	TRBJ1-6	.	TGTGCCAGCTCACCCTTGGACGATAGCCGTTCACCCCTCCACTTT	CASSPLDDSRSPLHF
TRBV6-2/TRBV6-3	.	TRBJ2-3	TRBD2	TGTGCCAGCAGTTACTTATTAGCGGGAGCTACAGATACGCAGTATTTT	CASSYLLAGATDTQYF
TRBV29-1	.	TRBJ2-2	.	TGCAGCGCCCGACAGGGAGGAAGCACCGGGGAGCTGTTTTTT	CSARQGGSTGELFF
TRBV5-1	.	TRBJ1-1	.	TGCGCCAGCTACCCGACCCCAGGGTTTGGGAACACTGAAGCTTTCTTT	CASYPTPGFGNTEAFF
TRBV18	.	TRBJ2-5	TRBD1	TGTGCCAGCTCACTATACCGGGACAGTCAAGAGACCCAGTACTTC	CASSLYRDSQETQYF